These 11 T cell receptor beta chains share one sample of origin, sequenced in a study of shared clonotypes between healthy human individuals. This table comes from immunoSEQ multiplex PCR, and its TCRdb copy is limited to in-frame clones, with some not included. Of hundreds of thousands of clones in the sample, 92% were seen once. Naive CD8 cells comprised CD45RO-negative, CCR7-positively selected cells, excluding terminally differentiated effector memory CD45RA+ cells. Sequenced: naive CD8+ T cells sorted from blood. The source of these receptors is a man younger than 40 in good health.

In its sample, this clone was seen once. The chain combines TRBV11-2 with TRBJ2-3; the match to TRBD2 covers 10 bases. V was pared by 5 bases and J by 1 base, with 12 bases of the junction left unmatched. The CDR3 spans 18 residues. Germline CDR1 SGHAT, CDR2 FQNNGV. In DNA, the CDR3 is TGTGCCAGCAGCGGCGAAGAGCGGGAGGGCCTTGGCACAGATACGCAGTATTTT. Translation: CASSGEEREGLGTDTQYF. The full variable domain, completed using reference TRBV11-2 and TRBJ2-3, is EAGVAQSPRYKIIEKRQSVAFWCNPISGHATLYWYQQILGQGPKLLIQFQNNGVVDDSQLPKDRFSAERLKGVDSTLKIQPAKLEDSAVYLCASSGEEREGLGTDTQYFGPGTRLTVL.

The chain joins TRBV27 to TRBJ1-1; TRBD1 might be the D (5 bases). The CDR3 covers 13 residues. V was shortened by 7 bases and J by 1 base, with 10 bases between the two germline ends. In germline, CDR1 is MNHEY, CDR2 SMNVEV (reference sequence). The CDR3 DNA follows: TGTGCCAGCAAAATCGGGGGGAACACTGAAGCTTTCTTT. Residues: CASKIGGNTEAFF.

This clone showed up just once. The J gene is TRBJ2-7, the V gene TRBV5-5, with 11 positions matching TRBD2. V gave up 4 bases and J gave up 5 bases; unmatched junction bases: 11. The CDR3 consists of 16 residues. Germline CDR1 reads SGHKS; CDR2 reads YYEKEE (reference sequence). In DNA form, the CDR3 reads TGTGCCAGCAGCCCGCTACTAGCGGGAGCTTTTGACGAGCAGTACTTC. As protein: CASSPLLAGAFDEQYF.

The chain carries TRBV28 and TRBJ1-1; D is uncertain. The V end lost 3 bases, the J end lost 3 bases, and 14 bases lay between the germline ends. CDR3 length: 15 residues. The germline CDR1 and CDR2 sequences are MDHEN and SYDVKM. CDR3 nucleotide sequence: TGTGCCAGCAGTTTGATCGGAACAATGGACACTGAAGCTTTCTTT. Translated: CASSLIGTMDTEAFF.

The chain employs TRBV14 and TRBJ2-7; 10 nucleotides line up with TRBD2. The CDR3 runs 17 residues. Germline V gene data show CDR1 as SGHDN and CDR2 as FVKESK. V dropped 1 base and J dropped 2; count of bases not matched to a gene: 8. The DNA of the CDR3 is TGTGCCAGCAGCCAAGTTACAGCGGGAGGGCCGGCCTACGAGCAGTACTTC. It encodes CASSQVTAGGPAYEQYF.

This clone was recorded only once. The CDR3 DNA reads TGTGCCAGCAGTGCGGGGAGGGCCGGCACAGATACGCAGTATTTT. Translated, it gives CASSAGRAGTDTQYF. The chain joins TRBV6-1 to TRBJ2-3, with 7 positions matching TRBD2. V gave up 4 bases and J gave up 1 base; unmatched junction bases: 5. CDR1 and CDR2 (germline): MNHNS, SASEGT. The CDR3 sequence is 15 residues long.

Written as DNA, the CDR3 is TGTGCCAGCAGCTTGGTAGGGGTGCAGGGTCGGGAGACCCAGTACTTC. Its protein product is CASSLVGVQGRETQYF. The J gene is TRBJ2-5, the V gene TRBV5-6; D possibly corresponds to TRBD1 (5 bases). The V end lost 0 bases, the J end lost 5 bases, and 17 bases lay between the germline ends. CDR1 and CDR2 (germline): SGHDT, YYEEEE. The CDR3 covers 16 residues.

This rearrangement joins TRBV15 to TRBJ2-7; 12 nucleotides line up with TRBD1. The CDR3 runs 16 residues. The germline CDR1 and CDR2 sequences are LNHNV and YYDKDF (reference sequence). The J segment lost 4 bases and the V segment lost 7 bases, leaving 11 bases of the junction unmatched. The CDR3 DNA reads as TGTGCCACCACCGAGGACCGGGACAGGGGGCTGTACGAGCAGTACTTC. As protein: CATTEDRDRGLYEQYF.

The CDR3 loop reads CASRFLGGCGRPSYGQYF. As DNA, the CDR3 is TGTGCAAGTCGCTTCTTGGGGGGCTGCGGGAGGCCCTCCTACGGGCAGTACTTC. The gene calls are TRBV12-2 and TRBJ2-7; TRBD2 is the table's D call and was not checked against the DNA. TRBV12-2 is listed as a pseudogene. CDR3 size: 18 residues.

This clone occurred once. The chain employs TRBV27 and TRBJ2-7, with D possibly TRBD2 on 5 matching bases. Germline loops: CDR1 MNHEY, CDR2 SMNVEV (reference sequence). CDR3 length: 12 amino acids. The germline V and J ends were trimmed by 5 bases and 6 bases, with 11 bases remaining between them. The CDR3 loop is CASSPYAGEQYF. CDR3 in DNA: TGTGCCAGCAGTCCGTACGCGGGCGAGCAGTACTTC.

DNA for the CDR3: TGTGCCAGCAGCCGAGGGACGGACCAAGAGACCCAGTACTTC. This encodes CASSRGTDQETQYF. This chain uses TRBV28 with TRBJ2-5; TRBD1 or TRBD2 may be the D gene (5 bases each). Trimming shortened V by 6 bases and J by 0 bases, and 11 bases separated the two germline ends. Germline V gene lookup returns CDR1 MDHEN and CDR2 SYDVKM. The CDR3 totals 14 residues.